The 4 T cell receptor beta chains given below trace back to one sample, sequenced in a study of OX40 agonist ivuxolimab in advanced cancers. Assay: immunoSEQ multiplex PCR; the TCRdb copy retains only in-frame clones and omits some. The sample lists roughly 65,000 clones; around 80% were seen once. The specimen was CD4+ or CD8+ T cells sorted from blood, collected in a trial of the OX40 agonist ivuxolimab. The origin of the receptors is an adult with an advanced solid tumor such as melanoma, head and neck, liver or kidney cancer.

The rearrangement uses TRBV29-1 and TRBJ2-1; perhaps TRBD1 as D (5 bases). Trimming stripped 3 bases from V and 9 bases from J, with 12 bases between. This CDR3 has 12 amino acids. The V gene's germline CDR1 is SQVTM and CDR2 ANQGSEA. CDR3 DNA: TGCAGCGTTGAGTTGCAGGGTCTTGAGCAGTTCTTC. Encoded protein: CSVELQGLEQFF.

The genes are TRBV11-2 and TRBJ1-1, with unresolved D. Germline CDR1 SGHAT, CDR2 FQNNGV. The CDR3 has 14 residues. V gave up 1 base and J gave up 1 base, with 7 bases separating them. The CDR3 protein is CASSLGRENTEAFF. CDR3 nucleotide sequence: TGTGCCAGCAGCTTAGGACGGGAGAACACTGAAGCTTTCTTT.

This chain links TRBV9 with TRBJ1-1; 7 bases map to TRBD1. There are 14 residues in the CDR3. V gave up 5 bases and J gave up 5 bases; unmatched junction bases: 9. Per germline, CDR1 SGDLS and CDR2 YYNGEE. CDR3 protein: CASSEQGRITEAFF. CDR3 sequence (DNA): TGTGCCAGCAGTGAACAGGGGCGGATTACTGAAGCTTTCTTT. The complete variable domain, with remaining parts taken from reference TRBV9 and TRBJ1-1, reads DSGVTQTPKHLITATGQRVTLRCSPRSGDLSVYWYQQSLDQGLQFLIQYYNGEERAKGNILERFSAQQFPDLHSELNLSSLELGDSALYFCASSEQGRITEAFFGQGTRLTVV.

V is TRBV9 and J is TRBJ2-5, with D possibly being TRBD2 (6 bases). Deletions cut 3 bases from V and 2 bases from J, with 17 bases between. The germline V gene encodes CDR1 SGDLS and CDR2 YYNGEE. This CDR3 contains 16 residues. CDR3 nucleotides: TGTGCCAGCAGCGCTACGGGACTGGCACGTCAAGAGACCCAGTACTTC. It translates to CASSATGLARQETQYF.